This T cell receptor (beta chain) came from a study of T cell responses to AZD1222 COVID-19 vaccine (dated by TCRdb to the early 2020s). Broadly, across the study: TCR sequencing covered over 230 trial participants: around 210 given two doses of AZD1222 and 26 given two doses of MenACWY control vaccine. Trial participants were enrolled by age into subgroups of 18-55, 56-69 and 70-plus years, and around 150, 28 and 57 TCR-sequenced participants, respectively, were included in these subgroups.

As concerns this clone: Its antigen has not been determined. No much larger clonotype is one base removed from it; base qualities were not supplied.

The CDR3 regions of human TCRbeta chains were analyzed by immunosequencing. For the original study's pipeline: TCRs in the repertoires were compared against a reference library of SARS-CoV-2-specific TCRs that had been generated with the MIRA antigen-specificity platform. Breadth was defined as the fraction of unique TCRs that were SARS-CoV-2-associated. Depth was defined as the fraction of total T cells that were SARS-CoV-2-associated. Each spike-specific TCR was assigned to its reactive spike region and to a CD4 or CD8 class using the MIRA data. Log10-transformed breadth and depth values were compared by one-way ANOVA with Sidak's multiple comparisons tests. This is the immuneACCESS table as TCRdb keeps it, with only in-frame sequences that have V and J called. A part of the clones is gone; compared with another copy, unresolved V genes explain less than half, and the rest is unexplained. The V and J calls and clone size come from that table; D and trimming were worked out from the DNA. Across this sample there are some 100,000 clones, with 80% to 90% seen only once. Of the sample, under 3% falls within the top ten clones.

What the study reported, not specific to this receptor: In the small 56-69-year group, the increase in depth fell short of significance, most likely because of low power. The whole spike protein was spanned by vaccine-associated CD4 TCRs, and dominant responses were seen in regions 160-218 and 743-854. Reportedly, close to half of the unique spike-specific TCRs recognized epitopes lying outside the regions that are mutated in the B.1.351 and B.1.1.7 variants. Most participants were white British and females outnumbered males, and the authors suggested that clonal diversity may have been underestimated. Spike-specific TCR breadth and depth rose significantly after two AZD1222 doses compared with day 0 and with MenACWY recipients. Because no samples from the day 14 peak response were available, repertoires could be characterized only after the peak T cell response. Conclusions about previously exposed vaccinees are limited, since just five to seven AZD1222 recipients were seropositive for SARS-CoV-2 at baseline.

The cysteine opens and the phenylalanine closes a CDR3 of 14 amino acids. The CDR3 DNA has 42 bases and is translated from base 1. V is reduced by 11 bases and J by 2 bases, leaving a spacing of 18 bases between them. For CDR1 and CDR2, the germline V gene lists ENHRY and SYGVKD. Taken with the paper, the label for time point translates to: about 28 days (+/-7) after the second vaccine dose. AZD1222 recipients whose second dose came at about 4 weeks and those whose second dose came at about 12 weeks were combined into one group, since spike-specific TCR depth and breadth did not differ between the two schedules. The vaccinee samples were drawn from two UK trials, COV001 and COV002, one of which was a single-blind randomized controlled phase 2/3 trial testing AZD1222 (ChAdOx1 nCoV-19) in healthy adults. For TCRbeta chain sequencing, PBMC samples from trial participants were taken at day 0 and at day 28 after the second dose.

The clonotype was recovered from an adult who received the AZD1222 COVID-19 vaccine. The chain employs TRBV10-3 and TRBJ1-2; there is no confident call for the D gene. The sequenced sample was peripheral blood, obtained 28 days after the second AZD1222 dose. The encoded CDR3 is CAHRLGNFNYGYTF. The nucleotide sequence is given as TGTGCCCATCGTTTGGGAAACTTCAACTATGGCTACACCTTC.